The T cell receptor beta chain under discussion was sequenced for a study of CD8 T cells in Susac syndrome. CDR1 is KGHDR, CDR2 SFDVKD, per germline. The V end lost 4 bases, the J end lost 0 bases, and 9 bases lay between the germline ends. The length of the CDR3 is 15 residues. With random hexamers, reverse transcription was performed on about 0.5 to 1 ug of RNA. immunoSEQ multiplex PCR amplified TCR beta CDR3 across 54 Vbeta, 13 Jbeta. TCRdb itself ran the immunoSEQ multiplex PCR reads through MiXCR, one entry per CDR3 protein. The repertoire holds approximately 210,000 distinct CDR3 sequences, approximately 94% seen once, with about 0.14% in the top ten.

The sample taken for sequencing was CD4+ T cells from PBMCs. This sequence originates from a human donor with Susac syndrome. This chain joins TRBV24-1 and TRBJ1-3; D is possibly TRBD1 (6 bases). The CDR3 protein is CATSDGDNSGNTIYF. The DNA for the CDR3 is TGTGCCACCAGTGACGGGGACAACTCTGGAAACACCATATATTTT.